Described below is a single T cell receptor (beta chain) sequence and its context. Its antigen is still unknown. Germline CDR1 is MGHRA and CDR2 is YSYEKL. This CDR3 spans 17 amino acids. V lost 3 bases, J lost 2 bases, and 10 bases stayed unmatched. Repertoires were generated with immunoSEQ multiplex PCR, while TCRdb's copy carries only in-frame clones and drops some. The sample lists some 82,000 clones, approximately 93% occurring once. The source of the sample is a study of OX40 agonist ivuxolimab in advanced cancers. General study findings and limits: At doses 0.1 to 3.0 mg/kg, CD4+ and CD8+ clones expanded. Partly responding patients at 0.1-3.0 mg/kg showed some of the smallest clonal expansion.

The specimen was CD4+ or CD8+ T cells sorted from blood, collected in a trial of the OX40 agonist ivuxolimab. The V and J genes are TRBV4-1 and TRBJ2-7; the match to TRBD2 covers 10 bases. This sequence was found in an adult with an advanced solid tumor such as melanoma, head and neck, liver or kidney cancer. The CDR3 bases are TGCGCCAGCAGCCAGTTCAGAGTAGCGGGAGGCCCCTACGAGCAGTACTTC. This gives the protein CASSQFRVAGGPYEQYF.